This T cell receptor beta chain was captured in a study of OX40 agonist ivuxolimab in advanced cancers. Comments on this clone: Antigen: not known.

Sampled blood was obtained at baseline, cycle 4 day 1, and cycle 7 day 1. The CDR3 has 15 amino acids. Deletions cut 2 bases from V and 2 bases from J, with 9 bases between. Germline CDR1 is SGHDN and CDR2 is FVKESK. Whole-study findings and limits: Partial responders receiving 0.1-3.0 mg/kg showed among the lowest clonal expansion.

Some clones are missing from TCRdb's copy, which holds only in-frame ones; the method was immunoSEQ multiplex PCR. In the table there are about 45,000 clones, more than 75% of which are singletons. This sample comprised CD4+ or CD8+ T cells sorted from blood, obtained in a trial of the OX40 agonist ivuxolimab. This sequence originates from an adult with an advanced solid tumor such as melanoma, head and neck, liver or kidney cancer. V is TRBV14 and J is TRBJ2-2; a weak D match, TRBD1 (5 bases). The CDR3 sequence is CASSQLQVNTGELFF. CDR3 bases: TGTGCCAGCAGCCAATTACAGGTTAACACCGGGGAGCTGTTTTTT.